This T cell receptor (beta chain) stems from a study of cytomegalovirus exposure and HLA in healthy donors (dated by TCRdb to 2017 to 2019). With regard to the full study: An earlier analysis of 587 of the donors reported about 280 Gb of sequence data and 90 million to 120 million unique TCR beta sequences obtained from around 190 million T cells. Donor age, sex, ethnicity and CMV serostatus were compiled alongside the repertoire data. Five DR-DQ haplotypes were handled as single units for association and clustering because linkage in the cohort was strong. Every repertoire in the discovery cohort had been generated on one and the same sequencing platform. To predict cytomegalovirus infection status, the study combined high-throughput TCR immunosequencing, statistical association of individual TCRs with disease status, and machine learning. In a later genetic analysis, genome-wide SNP genotypes for 398 of the 666 donors were used, and that subset was treated as a discovery cohort. In the later analysis, no new phenotypic data were used to find candidate immune exposures; instead, reliance was placed on TCR beta sequences and their occurrence across donors. An earlier analysis of about 620 of the donors applied high-throughput TCR beta sequencing to assess whether each TCR beta V gene segment acted as functional or pseudogenic. Of the 300 to 500 genotyped donors, less than 85% were placed in the genetic ancestry cluster associated with self-reported Caucasian donors. To study patterns of TCR occurrence, a later analysis re-analyzed previously published TCR beta repertoires from several hundred donors and added high-resolution HLA genotyping. Approximately 300 gigabases of sequencing data and tens of millions of unique TCR sequences made up an early release that covered approximately 620 HLA-typed donors. Among around 400 genotyped donors of the cohort, an average of about 240,000 unique TCR beta nucleotide sequences was sequenced per donor, of which 15% to 20% were non-productive. Both class I and class II loci were covered by HLA typing, at four-digit resolution. The study aimed to test whether cataloging public T cell receptors could reveal signatures of past pathogen exposure. Typing coverage differed by locus: A, B, C, DRB1 and DQB1 were typed in roughly 629-640 donors, DQA1 in 500 to 550, DPA1 in approximately 610, and DPB1 in just under 490. Using immunosequencing, the study profiled T cell repertoires from around 670 subjects and related those repertoires to cytomegalovirus serostatus. A separate validation cohort of approximately 120 different subjects was used in addition to the roughly 670-subject first cohort.

A note on this clone: Its target antigen remains unknown. No much larger clone exists at a distance of one base, and base qualities are not known.

For CDR1 and CDR2, the germline V gene lists SGHRS and YFSETQ. Relative to germline, V is missing 0 bases and J is missing 10 bases, with 6 bases of the junction outside any gene match. The CDR3 holds 13 amino acids from the cysteine to the phenylalanine. CDR3 DNA is the only sequence kept; it has 39 bases, read in frame from the first base. The cohort was made up of 666 healthy bone marrow donors. All cohort members were sampled while nominally healthy, although unrecorded immune exposures were likely present. CMV serostatus was positive for 289 and negative for about 50% of the roughly 700 cohort members, and was not recorded for this donor. A peripheral blood sample was provided by each donor, and peripheral blood mononuclear cells were used for TCR beta sequencing. The Qiagen DNeasy Blood Extraction Kit was used to extract genomic DNA from the blood cell samples. What the work shows at the level of the full study, not this receptor alone: It was suggested by the authors that the approach could potentially be generalized to other disease states and immunological phenotypes. In both the original and validation cohorts, the classifier was reported to diagnose cytomegalovirus status with high specificity and sensitivity. In an earlier analysis of under 600 of the donors, most TCR beta V segments were observed in productive rearrangements about 90% or about 30% of the time, broadly matching IMGT annotations. Only TCR beta chains were sequenced in this cohort, and the absence of alpha or paired-chain data limited detectable features. Linkage disequilibrium might explain the correlated functional status among segregating V segments, but an unknown experimental factor could not be ruled out. A cluster of highly shared sequence variants was judged likely to be a technical artifact of the sequencing pipeline. Because counts were too low, seventeen rarely observed V segments, including chromosome 9 orphons, were excluded from the earlier analysis of several hundred of the donors. Most CMV-associated TCR beta chains appeared to be HLA-restricted in a later analysis, and the HLA associations seemed to be driven largely by CMV exposure. When HLA alleles, especially DR and DQ, strongly co-occurred, TCR associations were difficult to assign to individual alleles. While some public TCRs were present in many individuals, most TCR sequences turned up only very rarely across donors. According to a later genetic analysis, donors in an Asian-associated ancestry cluster had fewer N-insertions in productive TCRs than the approximately 650-donor mean. Because HLA typing was unavailable for some donors at each locus, only the typed subset was used in association tests. An association between a missense DCLRE1C variant and V-gene and J-gene trimming of TCR beta chains was found in a later genetic analysis and replicated in an independent cohort. The study gave a list of some 150 TCR beta chains associated with cytomegalovirus. At a false discovery rate of 0.05, a later analysis linked 16,951 TCR beta sequences to specific HLA alleles. Sequencing depth was assumed to be roughly uniform across donors in the presence/absence analyses, though that assumption may not hold. A few of the identified cytomegalovirus-associated TCR beta chains were confirmed in vitro to be specific for cytomegalovirus antigens. According to a later analysis, TCR association rates differed among HLA loci, with DRB1 alleles showing the most associated TCRs and HLA-C alleles showing the fewest. A later analysis found that HLA-associated TCR beta chains were more clonally expanded and had lower generation probabilities than equally common non-associated chains. A later analysis reported that several top co-occurrence clusters appeared linked to parvovirus B19, influenza, CMV and Epstein-Barr virus. A further reported finding was that TCR beta sequences accurately predicted the HLA-A and HLA-B alleles for most subjects in the first cohort. The 87-base-pair reads could not distinguish some IMGT-functional V segments, including TRBV6-2 and TRBV6-3, so those segments were excluded. The only immune exposure information available for the cohort was CMV serostatus.

Library preparation employed the immunoSEQ multiplex PCR assay. For the multiplex PCR, a mixture combining 60 forward primers for TCR Vbeta segments and 13 reverse primers for TCR Jbeta segments was used. A multiplex PCR assay on genomic DNA amplified the CDR3 region of rearranged TCR beta genes. The Illumina HiSeq System was used to sequence the amplified TCR beta libraries as 87-base-pair reads. The authors' pipeline ran thus. A later analysis tallied 80 million to 95 million unique TCR beta chains across the 666 repertoires, and roughly 11 million of those chains were shared by two or more donors. Raw reads were error-corrected and collapsed into unique sequences by a nearest-neighbor algorithm in which closely related sequences were merged to remove PCR and sequencing errors. To assign V, D and J gene segments, CDR3 sequences were aligned to IMGT reference sequences. For a sequence to be retained, a match of at least six nucleotides to both a V gene segment and a J gene segment was required. Rearrangements were classified as productive when the CDR3 lacked stop codons and remained in frame with V and J, and all other rearrangements were classified as non-productive. Following IMGT convention, CDR3 was defined as the stretch from the second conserved V-encoded cysteine to the conserved J-encoded phenylalanine. Sequences without an unambiguous match to a single V gene segment were excluded from the earlier analysis of 450 to 650 of the donors. An earlier analysis of 587 of the donors called V segments functional above 56.7% productive rearrangements and segregating when the between-donor standard deviation exceeded 5%. To diagnose cytomegalovirus status from the catalog of TCR beta chain sequences, a statistical classification framework was built. In a later analysis, TCR nucleotide sequences were compared against IMGT/GENE-DB human TR gene sequences so that V and J genes could be assigned. A later analysis assigned CDR3 sequences and most-parsimonious VDJ recombination scenarios with the TCRdist pipeline. A later analysis defined each TCR beta chain by its CDR3 amino acid sequence plus V-gene family, and excluded reads lacking a unique V-gene family. As a way to deal with suspected cross-contamination and a sequencing artifact, a later analysis dropped approximately 570 nucleotide sequences that were highly shared and had low generation probability. A later analysis calculated a clonal expansion index for each public chain from normalized within-repertoire ranks of inferred template counts. Generation probabilities in a later analysis came from a VDJ recombination model fitted to out-of-frame rearrangements, and those results were checked against IGoR. In a later analysis, TCR-TCR, TCR-HLA and TCR-CMV co-occurrence was scored with hypergeometric tests, and a repertoire-size bias correction was applied to TCR pairs. To estimate false discovery rates, a later analysis permuted the HLA or CMV assignments 20 times. A later analysis grouped co-occurring TCRs with DBSCAN, adding TCRdist sequence similarity when clustering within HLA-allele-positive subsets. Repertoires with fewer than 30,000 or more than 120,000 public chains were left out of co-occurrence clustering, as were a handful of repertoires with anomalous nucleotide sharing. The table was pulled from immuneACCESS by TCRdb, which kept in-frame rearrangements only. Such tables lose some clones; where checked, under half of the loss comes from unresolved V genes, and the rest has no known cause. The V and J calls and clone size were taken over from that table, and D and trimming were inferred from the DNA. Across this sample there are 35,000 to 45,000 clones, with 40% to 60% seen only once. The ten biggest clones cover around 10% of the sample.

The sequenced material came from PBMCs. This sequence uses TRBV5-1 and TRBJ1-1, with 7 central nucleotides matching TRBD1. The clonotype was recovered from a human donor in good health. The nucleotide sequence reads as follows: TGCGCCAGCAGCTTGGGACAGGGCTTTCGAGCTTTCTTT. This translates into CASSLGQGFRAFF.